The sequence of this TCR beta chain was determined in a study of CD8+CD57+ T cells in acquired aplastic anemia. On the study more broadly: The sorted CD4+ and CD8+ cells yielded an average around 3 ug of DNA. Findings and caveats of the study: Patients and controls shared over 25 CD8+ CDR3 sequences.

Concerning this clonotype: No antigen is known for it.

Investigators profiled TCR beta VDJ and CDR3 from genomic DNA template. TCRdb used MiXCR to reprocess the reads, holding one entry per CDR3 protein. This sample has about 260,000 distinct CDR3 sequences, with approximately 79% found just once. The authors sequenced patients whose flow cytometry had shown CD8+CD57+ cell expansion. Trimming took off 2 bases at V and 4 bases at J, with 12 bases between the two ends. The CDR3 contains 14 residues. The germline V gene encodes CDR1 DFQATT and CDR2 SNEGSKA (reference sequence). The TCR originated in a human donor with aplastic anemia. The sample comprised sorted CD4+, CD8+, or CD8+CD57+ T cells (not recorded which) from PBMCs. This chain links TRBV20-1 with TRBJ2-1; D not resolved. The DNA for the CDR3 is TGCAGTGCTAGACCTCGGTTCGCTTACAATGAGCAGTTCTTC. Its translation is CSARPRFAYNEQFF.